This note documents a single TCR beta chain sequence. What it binds is not known. This sample stems from a study of T cells in localized non-small cell lung cancer. Study-level findings and limits: A raised T cell density in blood coincided with lengthier overall survival.

Produced via immunoSEQ multiplex PCR; TCRdb's table is partial and in-frame only. The repertoire has 52,000 or so clones, approximately 90% of them found once; the top ten carry about a sixth. The CDR3 totals 18 residues. Trimming shortened V by 3 bases and J by 4 bases, and 24 bases separated the two germline ends. Germline CDR1 reads MNHNS; CDR2 reads SASEGT. The sample consisted of peripheral blood, taken before any cancer treatment. The receptor comes from a male donor older than 55 with stage III squamous cell lung carcinoma. V gene TRBV6-1 combines with J gene TRBJ1-2; D gene ambiguous. The CDR3 sequence is CASSDKRSKTAQIYGYTF. The CDR3 bases are TGTGCCAGCAGTGATAAACGCAGCAAAACAGCGCAGATCTATGGCTACACCTTC.